One sample yielded the 11 T cell receptor beta chains listed below, sequenced in a study of control samples from healthy donors and cancer patients. Assay: immunoSEQ multiplex PCR; the TCRdb copy retains only in-frame clones and omits some. The repertoire holds about 140,000 clones, 89% seen once, with roughly 5% in the top ten. Sequenced material: blood. Source of these receptors: a man aged 25-45 years in good health.

This chain uses TRBV5-4 with TRBJ1-4; the D is unclear. This CDR3 has 13 residues. Germline V gene sequence: CDR1 SGHNT, CDR2 YYREEE (reference sequence). Trimming took off 4 bases at V and 0 bases at J, with 4 bases between the two ends. The CDR3 loop is CASSGATNEKLFF. The DNA of the CDR3 is TGTGCCAGCAGCGGTGCAACTAATGAAAAACTGTTTTTT.

The V gene is TRBV6-1, the J gene TRBJ2-2; D is ambiguous. V shed 1 base and J shed 5 bases, with 8 bases lying between them. CDR3 length: 14 amino acids. CDR1 MNHNS and CDR2 SASEGT come from the germline V gene. CDR3 residues: CASSEGSRTGELFF. The CDR3 nucleotides read TGTGCCAGCAGTGAAGGAAGTCGGACCGGGGAGCTGTTTTTT.

The V gene is TRBV12-3 or TRBV12-4, the J gene TRBJ1-2; a weak D match, TRBD1 (5 bases). CDR3 size: 12 residues. V lost 6 bases to trimming and J lost 9 bases, with 14 bases between them. The CDR3: CASRLLRGSYTF. CDR3 coding DNA: TGTGCCAGCAGGCTCCTAAGGGGTAGCTACACCTTC.

The chain has TRBV5-4 and TRBJ2-2, with 7 bases matching TRBD2. Losses at the gene ends were 1 base for V and 0 bases for J; bases not matched to a gene: 6. The CDR3 runs 17 residues. CDR1 is SGHNT, CDR2 YYREEE, per germline (reference sequence). CDR3 in amino acids: CASSLRASGANTGELFF. The CDR3 region has the DNA TGTGCCAGCAGCTTGAGGGCTAGCGGTGCGAACACCGGGGAGCTGTTTTTT.

The rearrangement joins TRBV2 to TRBJ2-1, with 8 positions matching TRBD1. CDR3 length: 15 residues. After removal of 6 bases from V and 1 base from J, the junction contained 5 bases not matched to a gene. Per germline, CDR1 SNHLY and CDR2 FYNNEI. CDR3 amino acids: CASRPGQGSYNEQFF. DNA for the CDR3: TGTGCCAGCAGGCCCGGACAGGGTTCCTACAATGAGCAGTTCTTC.

The chain recombines TRBV4-2 with TRBJ2-7; 7 bases fit TRBD1. This CDR3 is 15 amino acids long. With 2 bases clipped from V and 0 bases from J, the junction kept 4 bases outside the gene matches. Per germline, CDR1 LGHNA and CDR2 YNFKEQ. Here the CDR3 DNA reads TGTGCCAGCAGCCAACCCGGGACAGTCTCCTACGAGCAGTACTTC. It encodes CASSQPGTVSYEQYF.

This chain joins TRBV3-1 (or the pseudogene TRBV3-2) and TRBJ1-2, with no clear D. Germline CDR1 is LGHDT and CDR2 is YNNKEL (reference sequence). Trimming pared 4 bases from V and 4 bases from J, leaving 16 bases between. The CDR3 has 15 residues. As DNA, the CDR3 is TGTGCCAGCAGCCCGCCCAAGGCGGGGAGCTATGGCTACACCTTC. Translated, it gives CASSPPKAGSYGYTF.

The V gene is TRBV6-5, the J gene TRBJ1-2; D remains ambiguous. This CDR3 comprises 13 residues. Trimming removed 8 bases from V and 0 bases from J, with 10 bases in between. Germline CDR1 and CDR2: MNHEY and SVGAGI. The CDR3 is CASYSRSNYGYTF. In DNA, the CDR3 is TGTGCCAGCTATAGCCGGTCTAACTATGGCTACACCTTC.

The chain recombines TRBV30 with TRBJ2-5; D is unclear. This CDR3 spans 11 amino acids. The V gene's germline CDR1 is GTSNPN and CDR2 SVGIG (reference sequence). Trimming stripped 2 bases from V and 10 bases from J, with 11 bases between. DNA of the CDR3: TGTGCCTGGAGTACTCGAGCGAACCAGTACTTC. It is translated as CAWSTRANQYF.

V usage is TRBV5-6 and J usage is TRBJ2-1; D might be TRBD2 (6 bases). The CDR3 consists of 13 residues. CDR1 and CDR2 (germline): SGHDT, YYEEEE. The ends were cut back, 4 bases at V and 6 bases at J, with 11 bases in the middle. CDR3: CASSAGRSNEQFF. The CDR3 coding sequence is TGTGCCAGCAGCGCGGGACGGAGCAATGAGCAGTTCTTC.

The chain couples TRBV20-1 to TRBJ2-1; D uncertain. Trimming pared 5 bases from V and 10 bases from J, leaving 15 bases between. CDR3 length: 12 residues. Germline V CDR1 and CDR2: DFQATT, SNEGSKA (reference sequence). In DNA form, the CDR3 reads TGCAGTGCTGGTGGTAAACATCTAGAGCAGTTCTTC. Translated: CSAGGKHLEQFF.